This is a list of T cell receptor beta chains from one sample in a study of CD8 T cells in Susac syndrome. TCRdb ran MiXCR on the immunoSEQ multiplex PCR reads and lists one entry per CDR3 protein. The sample has around 170,000 distinct CDR3 sequences, 94% seen once. Material for sequencing was CD4+ T cells from PBMCs. These TCRs come from a human donor with Susac syndrome. CDR3s include the opening cysteine and the closing phenylalanine or tryptophan. A D gene is named only where the DNA matches it firmly. Only some rows state a clone size, as once, few, many or a class for expanded clones.

D	V	size	J	DNA	CDR3
NA	TRBV3-1	NA	TRBJ1-5	TGTGCCAGCAGCCGGGACAACCGACTCAATCAGCCCCAGCATTTT	CASSRDNRLNQPQHF
TRBD2	TRBV12-3/TRBV12-4	NA	TRBJ2-7	TGTGCCAGCAGCCGTTCGGGGGGAGGCTACGAGCAGTACTTC	CASSRSGGGYEQYF
TRBD1	TRBV29-1	NA	TRBJ1-1	TGCAGCGCCTATGGGCAGGGGGCTGAAGCTTTCTTT	CSAYGQGAEAFF
NA	TRBV20-1	NA	TRBJ1-5	TGCAGTGCTAGATTTGCTCGGGAGCAGCCCCAGCATTTT	CSARFAREQPQHF
NA	TRBV5-1	NA	TRBJ2-5	TGCGCCAGCAGCCTGGGACCAGACGGTACCCAGTACTTC	CASSLGPDGTQYF
NA	TRBV15	NA	TRBJ2-5	TGTGCCACCAGCAGAGATGGCCGGTTACAAGAGACCCAGTACTTC	CATSRDGRLQETQYF
TRBD2	TRBV10-3	once	TRBJ2-1	TGTGCCATCAGTTCTGGGCGGGGGGGCTGGAATGAGCAGTTCTTC	CAISSGRGGWNEQFF
NA	TRBV20-1	NA	TRBJ1-1	TGCAGTGCTTGGACAGATATGAACACTGAAGCTTTCTTT	CSAWTDMNTEAFF
NA	TRBV28	NA	TRBJ2-6	TGTGCCAGCAACCCACCGGGGGCTGGGGCCAACGTCCTGACTTTC	CASNPPGAGANVLTF
NA	TRBV25-1	NA	TRBJ2-7	TGTGCCAGCAGTGTCTCGACTGTTTCCTACGAGCAGTACTTC	CASSVSTVSYEQYF
NA	TRBV19	NA	TRBJ1-6	TGTGCCAGTAGTGGGACAAAGGGTTCACCCCTCCACTTT	CASSGTKGSPLHF
NA	TRBV9	NA	TRBJ2-1	TGTGCCAGCAGCTCTCCCCTTAGGGTTCCTCACAATGAGCAGTTCTTC	CASSSPLRVPHNEQFF
TRBD2	TRBV30	once	TRBJ2-2	TGTGCCTGGAGTCTTACCGCGGGGGGGCACACCGGGGAGCTGTTTTTT	CAWSLTAGGHTGELFF
NA	TRBV12-3/TRBV12-4	NA	TRBJ1-1	TGTGCCAGCAGTACGGACCTGAACACTGAAGCTTTCTTT	CASSTDLNTEAFF
TRBD2	TRBV12-3/TRBV12-4	NA	TRBJ2-7	TGTGCCAGCAGTAAACCCACTAGCGACCGCTACGAGCAGTACTTC	CASSKPTSDRYEQYF
TRBD2	TRBV5-6	NA	TRBJ2-7	TGTGCCAGCAGCCCCCAGCGGGGGGCCGCCTACGAGCAGTACTTC	CASSPQRGAAYEQYF
NA	TRBV7-2	NA	TRBJ2-7	TGTGCCAGCAGCTTAGCGCGACAGTCCTACGAGCAGTACTTC	CASSLARQSYEQYF
NA	TRBV18	NA	TRBJ2-2	TGTGCCAGCTCAAGCGACAGGTTGAACACCGGGGAGCTGTTTTTT	CASSSDRLNTGELFF
NA	TRBV6-1	NA	TRBJ2-3	TGTGCCAGCAGTGAACCTTTAGGGGGGGCCGGCACAGATACGCAGTATTTT	CASSEPLGGAGTDTQYF
NA	TRBV15	NA	TRBJ2-7	TGTGCCACCAGCAGGAACCGTGAACTGGGTGAGCAGTACTTC	CATSRNRELGEQYF
TRBD1	TRBV9	NA	TRBJ1-1	TGTGCCAGCAGCGTAGAAGCCAGGGGGGGTACTGAAGCTTTCTTT	CASSVEARGGTEAFF
NA	TRBV5-1	NA	TRBJ1-6	TGCGCCAGCAGCTTGGAGGGGTTAAGGAGCTCCTATAATTCACCCCTCCACTTT	CASSLEGLRSSYNSPLHF
TRBD1	TRBV20-1	NA	TRBJ1-2	TGCAGTGACCGGGACAGGATCTATGGCTACACCTTC	CSDRDRIYGYTF
TRBD1	TRBV7-3	NA	TRBJ2-2	TGTGCCAGCAGCATTATGACAGGGTCTACCGGGGAGCTGTTTTTT	CASSIMTGSTGELFF
NA	TRBV29-1	NA	TRBJ2-6	TGCAGCGTCCACGAGGGTAGGGGCCCGGTCTCTGGGGCCAACGTCCTGACTTTC	CSVHEGRGPVSGANVLTF
TRBD1	TRBV2	NA	TRBJ1-4	TGTGCCAGCACCCCTGACAGGGGTAAGGAAAAACTGTTTTTT	CASTPDRGKEKLFF
NA	TRBV7-3	NA	TRBJ2-3	TGTGCCAGCAGCCCCAGGGGGGGGGCCTCGGATACGCAGTATTTT	CASSPRGGASDTQYF
TRBD1	TRBV5-1	NA	TRBJ1-2	TGCGCCAGCAGCTTGGCCCTAAGGGACAGGGACTATGGCTACACCTTC	CASSLALRDRDYGYTF
TRBD1	TRBV24-1	NA	TRBJ2-1	TGTGCCACCAGTGATACTCCCCCGGGACAGGGGGCAAATGAGCAGTTCTTC	CATSDTPPGQGANEQFF
NA	TRBV20-1	NA	TRBJ2-3	TGCAGTGCCGCTCGGGGGCAGTATTTT	CSAARGQYF
TRBD2	TRBV20-1	NA	TRBJ2-7	TGCAGTGCTAGGGGGGGGATTGAGCAGTACTTC	CSARGGIEQYF
NA	TRBV7-2	NA	TRBJ1-2	TGTGCCAGCAGCCCGACAAAGGGTAGCGATGGCTACACCTTC	CASSPTKGSDGYTF
NA	TRBV20-1	NA	TRBJ1-2	TGCAGTGCTAGCAGGCAGGGCACTGGCTACACCTTC	CSASRQGTGYTF
NA	TRBV5-4	NA	TRBJ2-7	TGTGCCAGCAGCCACGAGGGCCGGGGGGAGCAGTACTTC	CASSHEGRGEQYF
TRBD1	TRBV20-1	NA	TRBJ1-2	TGCAGTGCTAGAATACCCGCGGGACAGGGAGGCACCTATGGCTACACCTTC	CSARIPAGQGGTYGYTF
NA	TRBV5-4	NA	TRBJ2-1	TGTGCCAGCAGCTTGAGCTTGGGGGGAGAGTTCTTC	CASSLSLGGEFF
NA	TRBV5-4	NA	TRBJ1-1	TGTGCCAGTAAAGATGGGAGCACAGGGACTGAAGCTTTCTTT	CASKDGSTGTEAFF
TRBD1	TRBV15	NA	TRBJ1-4	TGTGCCACCAGCAGAGATGGGACAGGGGGAAGGCGAAAACTGTTTTTT	CATSRDGTGGRRKLFF
NA	TRBV7-3	NA	TRBJ2-5	TGTGCCAGCAGCTTAGGCAGGGGAATAGAAGAGACCCAGTACTTC	CASSLGRGIEETQYF
NA	TRBV3-1	NA	TRBJ2-1	TGTGCCAGCAGCCAAGTGGCATGGGGTCCCTTCGGGCAGTTCTTC	CASSQVAWGPFGQFF
TRBD2	TRBV12-3/TRBV12-4	NA	TRBJ2-3	TGTGCCAGCACTTATAGCGGGGCAGATACGCAGTATTTT	CASTYSGADTQYF
NA	TRBV7-9	NA	TRBJ1-6	TGTGCCAGCAGCTTAGCAGGGCCACCCCTCCACTTT	CASSLAGPPLHF
NA	TRBV7-9	NA	TRBJ2-3	TGTGCCAGCAGCTTAGACGGATTCACAGATACGCAGTATTTT	CASSLDGFTDTQYF
TRBD1	TRBV7-6	NA	TRBJ2-7	TGTGCCAGCAGACCATTAACAGGGGGCGAGCAGTACTTC	CASRPLTGGEQYF
NA	TRBV12-3/TRBV12-4	NA	TRBJ2-2	TGTGCCAGCAGTTTACGTCTAGCGCCGAACACCGGGGAGCTGTTTTTT	CASSLRLAPNTGELFF
TRBD1	TRBV6-5	NA	TRBJ1-2	TGTGCCAGCACTCGACCGGGACAGGCTTCTGGCTACACCTTC	CASTRPGQASGYTF
NA	TRBV5-1	NA	TRBJ2-2	TGCGCCAGCAGCAGGGCGGAGAACACCGGGGAGCTGTTTTTT	CASSRAENTGELFF
NA	TRBV11-3	NA	TRBJ1-1	TGTGCCAGCAGACAGCCCGGCTTT	CASRQPGF
NA	TRBV7-2	NA	TRBJ2-7	TGTGCCAGCAGTCTAACAGTGTCTAGCTCCTACGAGCAGTACTTC	CASSLTVSSSYEQYF
TRBD1	TRBV2	NA	TRBJ1-2	TGTGCCAGCAGGCAGAGACAGGGGGCGGACTATGGCTACACCTTC	CASRQRQGADYGYTF
NA	TRBV29-1	NA	TRBJ1-1	TGCAGCGTTGAGGGAGACACTGAAGCTTTCTTT	CSVEGDTEAFF
NA	TRBV29-1	NA	TRBJ2-7	TGCAGCGTTGAAGTTTTGGTTAACGAGCAGTACTTC	CSVEVLVNEQYF